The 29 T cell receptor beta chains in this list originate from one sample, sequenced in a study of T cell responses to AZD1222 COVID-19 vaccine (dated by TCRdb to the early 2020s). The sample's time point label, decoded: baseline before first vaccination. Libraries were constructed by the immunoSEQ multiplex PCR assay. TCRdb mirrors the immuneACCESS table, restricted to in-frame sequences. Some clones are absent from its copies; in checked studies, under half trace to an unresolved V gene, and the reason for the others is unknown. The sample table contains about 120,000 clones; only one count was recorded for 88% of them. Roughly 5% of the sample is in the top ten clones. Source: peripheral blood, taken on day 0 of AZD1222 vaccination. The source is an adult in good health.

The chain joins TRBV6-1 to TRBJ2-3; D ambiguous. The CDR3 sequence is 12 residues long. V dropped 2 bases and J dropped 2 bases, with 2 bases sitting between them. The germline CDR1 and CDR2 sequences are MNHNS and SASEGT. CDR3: CASSETTDTQYF. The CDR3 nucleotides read TGTGCCAGCAGTGAAACCACAGATACGCAGTATTTT.

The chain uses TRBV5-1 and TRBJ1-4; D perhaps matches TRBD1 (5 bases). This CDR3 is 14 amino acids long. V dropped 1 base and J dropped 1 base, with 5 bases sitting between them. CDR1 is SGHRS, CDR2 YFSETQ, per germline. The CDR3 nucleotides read TGCGCCAGCAGCTTGAGGGGAACTAATGAAAAACTGTTTTTT. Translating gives CASSLRGTNEKLFF.

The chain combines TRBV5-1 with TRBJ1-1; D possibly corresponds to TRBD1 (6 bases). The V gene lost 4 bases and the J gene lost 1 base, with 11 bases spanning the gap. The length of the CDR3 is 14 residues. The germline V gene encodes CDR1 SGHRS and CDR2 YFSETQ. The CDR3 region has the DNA TGCGCCAGCAGCCCCCTGGGGGCGAACACTGAAGCTTTCTTT. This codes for CASSPLGANTEAFF.

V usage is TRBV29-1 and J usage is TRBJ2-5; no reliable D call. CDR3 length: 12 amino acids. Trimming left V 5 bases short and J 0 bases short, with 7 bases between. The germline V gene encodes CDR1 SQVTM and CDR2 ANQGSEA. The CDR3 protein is CSVWSYQETQYF. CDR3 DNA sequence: TGCAGCGTTTGGTCGTACCAAGAGACCCAGTACTTC.

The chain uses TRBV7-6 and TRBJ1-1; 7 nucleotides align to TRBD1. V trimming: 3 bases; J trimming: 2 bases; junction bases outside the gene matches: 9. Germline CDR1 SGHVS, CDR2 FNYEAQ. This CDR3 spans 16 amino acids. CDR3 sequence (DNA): TGTGCCAGCAGCTTGGGGAGGAGGGGGCCTAACACTGAAGCTTTCTTT. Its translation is CASSLGRRGPNTEAFF.

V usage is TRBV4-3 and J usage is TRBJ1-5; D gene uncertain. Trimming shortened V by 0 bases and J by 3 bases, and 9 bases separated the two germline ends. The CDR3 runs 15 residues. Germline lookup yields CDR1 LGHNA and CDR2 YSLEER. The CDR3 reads CASSQDLLPNQPQHF. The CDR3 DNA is TGCGCCAGCAGCCAAGATTTGCTCCCCAATCAGCCCCAGCATTTT.

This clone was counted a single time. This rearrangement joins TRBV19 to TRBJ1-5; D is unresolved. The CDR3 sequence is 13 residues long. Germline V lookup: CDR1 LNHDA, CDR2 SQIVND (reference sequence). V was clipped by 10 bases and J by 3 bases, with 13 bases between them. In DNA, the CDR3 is TGTGCCACCCAGGACTTCTCCAATCAGCCCCAGCATTTT. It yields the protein CATQDFSNQPQHF.

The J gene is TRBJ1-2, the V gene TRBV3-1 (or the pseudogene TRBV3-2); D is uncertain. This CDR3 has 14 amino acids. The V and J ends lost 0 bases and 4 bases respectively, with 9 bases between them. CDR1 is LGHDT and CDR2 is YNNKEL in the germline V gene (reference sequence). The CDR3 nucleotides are TGTGCCAGCAGCCAAGAAAAACGGATCTATGGCTACACCTTC. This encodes CASSQEKRIYGYTF.

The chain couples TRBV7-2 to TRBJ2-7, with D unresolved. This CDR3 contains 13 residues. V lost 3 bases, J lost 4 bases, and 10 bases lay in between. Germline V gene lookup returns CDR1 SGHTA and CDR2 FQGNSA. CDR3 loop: CASSFAGFYEQYF. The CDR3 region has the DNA TGTGCCAGCAGCTTTGCAGGTTTTTACGAGCAGTACTTC.

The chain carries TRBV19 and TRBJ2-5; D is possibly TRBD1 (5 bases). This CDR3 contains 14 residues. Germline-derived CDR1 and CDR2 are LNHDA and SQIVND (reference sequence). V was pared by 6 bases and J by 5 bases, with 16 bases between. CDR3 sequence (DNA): TGTGCCAGTAGCCCGGACAAAGGGCATGAGACCCAGTACTTC. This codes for CASSPDKGHETQYF.

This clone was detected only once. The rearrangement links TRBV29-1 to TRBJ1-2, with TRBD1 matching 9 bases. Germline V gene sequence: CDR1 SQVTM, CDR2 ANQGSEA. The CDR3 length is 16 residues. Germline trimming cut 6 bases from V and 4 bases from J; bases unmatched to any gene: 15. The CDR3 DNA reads TGCAGCGTCGGACACGCCAGGACAGGGGTACCCTATGGCTACACCTTC. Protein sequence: CSVGHARTGVPYGYTF. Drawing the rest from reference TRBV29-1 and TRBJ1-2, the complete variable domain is SAVISQKPSRDICQRGTSLTIQCQVDSQVTMMFWYRQQPGQSLTLIATANQGSEATYESGFVIDKFPISRPNLTFSTLTVSNMSPEDSSIYLCSVGHARTGVPYGYTFGSGTRLTVV.

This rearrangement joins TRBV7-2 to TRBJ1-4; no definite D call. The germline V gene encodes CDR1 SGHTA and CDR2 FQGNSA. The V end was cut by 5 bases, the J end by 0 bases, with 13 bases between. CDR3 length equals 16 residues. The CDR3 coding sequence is TGTGCCAGCAGCCACCGGTCGCGTGCAACTAATGAAAAACTGTTTTTT. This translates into CASSHRSRATNEKLFF.

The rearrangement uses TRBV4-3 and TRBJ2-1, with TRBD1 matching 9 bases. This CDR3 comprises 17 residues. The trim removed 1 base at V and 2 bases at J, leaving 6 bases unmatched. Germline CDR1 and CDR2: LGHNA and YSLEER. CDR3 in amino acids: CASSQALRTGAYNEQFF. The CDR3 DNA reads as TGCGCCAGCAGCCAAGCCTTGAGGACAGGGGCCTACAATGAGCAGTTCTTC.

The DNA for the CDR3 is TGTGCCAGCAGCTCAGGGGATTTTGGGTATGCAGATACGCAGTATTTT. This gives the protein CASSSGDFGYADTQYF. The genes are TRBV7-9 and TRBJ2-3; maybe TRBD1 (6 bases). V was pared by 4 bases and J by 4 bases, with 18 bases between. Germline V CDR1 and CDR2: SEHNR, FQNEAQ (reference sequence). This CDR3 spans 16 amino acids. Complete variable domain (other parts from reference TRBV7-9 and TRBJ2-3): DTGVSQNPRHKITKRGQNVTFRCDPISEHNRLYWYRQTLGQGPEFLTYFQNEAQLEKSRLLSDRFSAERPKGSFSTLEIQRTEQGDSAMYLCASSSGDFGYADTQYFGPGTRLTVL.

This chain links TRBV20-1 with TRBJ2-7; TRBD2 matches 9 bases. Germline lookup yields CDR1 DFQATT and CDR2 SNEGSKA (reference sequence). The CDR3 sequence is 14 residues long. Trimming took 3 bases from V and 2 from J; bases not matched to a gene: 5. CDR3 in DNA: TGCAGTGCTAGTAATAGCGGGGGAACCTACGAGCAGTACTTC. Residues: CSASNSGGTYEQYF.

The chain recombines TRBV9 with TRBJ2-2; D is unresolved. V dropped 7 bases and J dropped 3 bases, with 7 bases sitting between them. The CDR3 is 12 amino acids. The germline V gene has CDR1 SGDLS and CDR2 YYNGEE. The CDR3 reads CASVGYTGELFF. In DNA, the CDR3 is TGTGCCAGCGTGGGATACACCGGGGAGCTGTTTTTT.

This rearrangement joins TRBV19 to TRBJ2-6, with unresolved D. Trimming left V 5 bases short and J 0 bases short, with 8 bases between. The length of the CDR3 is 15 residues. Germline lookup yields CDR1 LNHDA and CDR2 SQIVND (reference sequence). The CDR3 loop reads CASSDRYSGANVLTF. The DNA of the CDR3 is TGTGCCAGTAGTGACCGATACTCTGGGGCCAACGTCCTGACTTTC. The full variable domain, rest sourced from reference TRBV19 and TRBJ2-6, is DGGITQSPKYLFRKEGQNVTLSCEQNLNHDAMYWYRQDPGQGLRLIYYSQIVNDFQKGDIAEGYSVSREKKESFPLTVTSAQKNPTAFYLCASSDRYSGANVLTFGAGSRLTVL.

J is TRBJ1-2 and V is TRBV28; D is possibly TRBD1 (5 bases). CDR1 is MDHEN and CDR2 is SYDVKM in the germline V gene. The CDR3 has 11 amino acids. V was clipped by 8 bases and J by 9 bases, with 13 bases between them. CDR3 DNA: TGTGCCAGCTTGCGGGGGAGGAGCTACACCTTC. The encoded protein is CASLRGRSYTF.

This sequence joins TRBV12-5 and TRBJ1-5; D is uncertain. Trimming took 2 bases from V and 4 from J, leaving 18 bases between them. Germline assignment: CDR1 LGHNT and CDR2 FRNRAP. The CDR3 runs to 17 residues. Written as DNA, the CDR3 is TGTGCTAGTGGTTTGATAAGTGACCGGGCCCGTAATCAGCCCCAGCATTTT. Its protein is CASGLISDRARNQPQHF.

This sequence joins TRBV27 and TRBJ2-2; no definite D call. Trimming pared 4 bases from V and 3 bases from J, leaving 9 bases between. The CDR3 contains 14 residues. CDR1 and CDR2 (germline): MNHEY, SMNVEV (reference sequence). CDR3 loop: CASSSAGYTGELFF. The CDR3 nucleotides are TGTGCCAGCAGTTCGGCCGGCTACACCGGGGAGCTGTTTTTT.

For the CDR3, the DNA is TGTGCCAGCTCACCACCGGTCCTAACCAGGCAGCCCCAGCATTTT. This encodes CASSPPVLTRQPQHF. V is TRBV18 and J is TRBJ1-5; D gene unclear. The germline V gene has CDR1 KGHSH and CDR2 LQKENI. The CDR3 totals 15 residues. The V end lost 0 bases, the J end lost 7 bases, and 13 bases lay between the germline ends.

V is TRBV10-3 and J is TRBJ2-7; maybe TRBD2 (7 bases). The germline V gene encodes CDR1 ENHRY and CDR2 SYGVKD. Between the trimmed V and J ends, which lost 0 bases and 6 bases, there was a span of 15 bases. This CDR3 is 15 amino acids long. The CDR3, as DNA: TGTGCCATCAGTGAGTCGTCGGGAGGAGGGGGCGAGCAGTACTTC. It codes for CAISESSGGGGEQYF.

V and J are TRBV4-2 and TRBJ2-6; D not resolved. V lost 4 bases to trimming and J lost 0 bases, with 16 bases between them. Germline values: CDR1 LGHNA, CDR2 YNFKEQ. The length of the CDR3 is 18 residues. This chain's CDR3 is CASSLTPGPNSGANVLTF. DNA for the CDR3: TGTGCCAGCAGCCTTACGCCGGGTCCCAACTCTGGGGCCAACGTCCTGACTTTC.

CDR3 in amino acids: CASSATGRIGTEAFF. CDR3 bases: TGTGCCAGCAGCGCGACAGGGAGGATTGGCACTGAAGCTTTCTTT. The chain uses TRBV9 and TRBJ1-1; 7 nucleotides line up with TRBD1. The CDR3 runs to 15 residues. After removal of 3 bases from V and 4 bases from J, the junction contained 9 bases not matched to a gene. The V gene's germline CDR1 is SGDLS and CDR2 YYNGEE.

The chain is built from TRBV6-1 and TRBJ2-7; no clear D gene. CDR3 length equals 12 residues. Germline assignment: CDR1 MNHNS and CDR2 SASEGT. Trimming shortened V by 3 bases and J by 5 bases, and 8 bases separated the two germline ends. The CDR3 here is CASSESGHEQYF. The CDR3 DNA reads TGTGCCAGCAGTGAGTCTGGCCACGAGCAGTACTTC.

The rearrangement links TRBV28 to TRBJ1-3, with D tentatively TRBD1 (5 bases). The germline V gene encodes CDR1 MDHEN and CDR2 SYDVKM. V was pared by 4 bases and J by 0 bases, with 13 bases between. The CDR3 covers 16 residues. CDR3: CASSSRDAISGNTIYF. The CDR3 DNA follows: TGTGCCAGCAGTTCCCGGGACGCAATCTCTGGAAACACCATATATTTT.

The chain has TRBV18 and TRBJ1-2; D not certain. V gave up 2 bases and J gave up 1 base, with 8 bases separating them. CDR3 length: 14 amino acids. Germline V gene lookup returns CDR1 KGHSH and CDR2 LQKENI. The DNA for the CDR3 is TGTGCCAGCTCACCAACTGCAGATAACTATGGCTACACCTTC. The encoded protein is CASSPTADNYGYTF.

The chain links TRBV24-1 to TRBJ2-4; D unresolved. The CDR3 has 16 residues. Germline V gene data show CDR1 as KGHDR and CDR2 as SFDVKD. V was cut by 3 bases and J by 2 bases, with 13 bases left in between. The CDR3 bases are TGTGCCACCAGTGATACCTCACACGGATCCAAAAACATTCAGTACTTC. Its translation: CATSDTSHGSKNIQYF.

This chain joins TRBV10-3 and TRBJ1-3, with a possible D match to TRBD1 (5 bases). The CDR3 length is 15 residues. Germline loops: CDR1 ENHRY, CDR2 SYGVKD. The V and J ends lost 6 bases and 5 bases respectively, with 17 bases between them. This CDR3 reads CAIRETGTPRNTIYF. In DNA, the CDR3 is TGTGCCATCAGGGAAACCGGGACGCCAAGAAACACCATATATTTT.